The 14 T cell receptor beta chains presented below share a single source sample, sequenced in a study of beta chain features in type 1 diabetes. Antigens of these TCRs are unknown. Points from the study as a whole: Type 1 diabetes patients showed a moderate but significant shortening of TCRB CDR3s in all four CD4+ subsets.

The sequenced template was cDNA made from the entire isolated RNA. TCRdb's copy holds only in-frame clones and misses some; the assay was immunoSEQ multiplex PCR. This repertoire shows about 340,000 clones, around 8.5% found once; its top ten account for approximately 1%. Sequenced: central memory CD4+ T cells from blood. Receptors were obtained from a man aged 25-40 years with type 1 diabetes.

This clone has only a few counts. This chain's CDR3 is CASSLDLWGAYEQYF. The CDR3, as DNA: TGTGCCAGCAGCTTAGATCTTTGGGGCGCCTACGAGCAGTACTTC. This sequence joins TRBV11-2 and TRBJ2-7; possible D gene TRBD1, 5 bases. The CDR3 consists of 15 residues. Germline assignment: CDR1 SGHAT and CDR2 FQNNGV. V dropped 0 bases and J dropped 2 bases, with 11 bases sitting between them.

The chain joins TRBV5-1 to TRBJ2-5; 11 nucleotides align to TRBD1. The CDR3 is 15 amino acids. Per germline, CDR1 SGHRS and CDR2 YFSETQ. V lost 4 bases and J lost 5; bases outside the gene matches: 7. CDR3 DNA sequence: TGCGCCAGCAGCGCCCGGACAGGGGGCCTGGAGACCCAGTACTTC. It encodes CASSARTGGLETQYF.

With respect to this clone: The same CDR3 also results from other DNA sequences found in this sample. The V call is TRBV7-2, the J call TRBJ1-5; 7 positions agree with TRBD1. Trimming at V came to 2 bases and at J to 2 bases, leaving 0 bases not matched to a gene. Germline-derived CDR1 and CDR2 are SGHTA and FQGNSA. CDR3 size: 14 residues. CDR3: CASSLQGGNQPQHF. The CDR3 bases are TGTGCCAGCAGCTTACAGGGGGGCAATCAGCCCCAGCATTTT. Full variable domain (remainder filled in from reference TRBV7-2 and TRBJ1-5): GAGVSQSPSNKVTEKGKDVELRCDPISGHTALYWYRQSLGQGLEFLIYFQGNSAPDKSGLPSDRFSAERTGGSVSTLTIQRTQQEDSAVYLCASSLQGGNQPQHFGDGTRLSIL.

This clone was observed a few times. This chain joins TRBV5-4 and TRBJ2-5, with 7 bases matching TRBD1. The CDR3 is 16 residues long. Germline CDR1 and CDR2: SGHNT and YYREEE (reference sequence). Trimming took 3 bases from V and 1 from J; bases not matched to a gene: 9. The CDR3 sequence: CASSSKPQGIQETQYF. CDR3 DNA: TGTGCCAGCAGCTCCAAACCACAGGGGATCCAAGAGACCCAGTACTTC.

This clone occurred a few times. The CDR3 here is CSVEATGAVYGYTF. DNA of the CDR3: TGCAGCGTTGAAGCTACAGGGGCCGTCTATGGCTACACCTTC. The chain joins TRBV29-1 to TRBJ1-2; 7 nucleotides line up with TRBD1. The V segment lost 1 base and the J segment 4 bases; nucleotides outside the gene matches: 6. The CDR3 is made up of 14 amino acids. CDR1 is SQVTM, CDR2 ANQGSEA, per germline.

This clone was found a few times. Other nucleotide sequences from this sample produce the same CDR3. This rearrangement joins TRBV5-6 to TRBJ2-5; weak D call: TRBD2 (6 bases). Deletions cut 3 bases from V and 1 base from J, with 10 bases between. Germline-derived CDR1 and CDR2 are SGHDT and YYEEEE. The CDR3 is 14 amino acids. The CDR3 is CASSSLTSQETQYF. The CDR3 nucleotides read TGTGCCAGCAGCTCCCTGACTAGCCAAGAGACCCAGTACTTC.

The rearrangement joins TRBV10-3 to TRBJ1-5; TRBD1 might be the D (5 bases). The CDR3 sequence is 16 residues long. In germline, CDR1 is ENHRY, CDR2 SYGVKD. V was shortened by 0 bases and J by 0 bases, with 9 bases between the two germline ends. In DNA form, the CDR3 reads TGTGCCATCAGTGAGTCGGGACGGGATAGCAATCAGCCCCAGCATTTT. This gives the protein CAISESGRDSNQPQHF.

This clone was detected ten times or more. V is TRBV18 and J is TRBJ2-1; tentatively, D is TRBD1 (5 bases). CDR1 KGHSH and CDR2 LQKENI come from the germline V gene. There are 13 residues in the CDR3. Trimming pared 2 bases from V and 4 bases from J, leaving 6 bases between. The CDR3 loop is CASSPRQYNEQFF. CDR3 nucleotides: TGTGCCAGCTCACCAAGACAGTACAATGAGCAGTTCTTC. Supplemented by reference TRBV18 and TRBJ2-1, the full variable domain reads NAGVMQNPRHLVRRRGQEARLRCSPMKGHSHVYWYRQLPEEGLKFMVYLQKENIIDESGMPKERFSAEFPKEGPSILRIQQVVRGDSAAYFCASSPRQYNEQFFGPGTRLTVL.

The gene calls are TRBV9 and TRBJ2-2; perhaps TRBD2 as D (5 bases). Germline assignment: CDR1 SGDLS and CDR2 YYNGEE. This CDR3 has 17 amino acids. Between the trimmed V and J ends, which lost 0 bases and 8 bases, there was a span of 20 bases. The CDR3 nucleotides are TGTGCCAGCAGCGTAGACCCTACTTCGATCCTAGCAGGGGAGCTGTTTTTT. The encoded protein is CASSVDPTSILAGELFF.

Turning to this clone: A read error may be the cause here, since a much bigger clone is one base away. This chain connects TRBV5-6 to TRBJ1-1; possibly TRBD1 for D (5 bases). The germline V gene encodes CDR1 SGHDT and CDR2 YYEEEE. The CDR3 extends over 13 amino acids. Here the CDR3 reads CANSLAGTSEAFF. DNA of the CDR3: TGTGCCAACAGCTTGGCCGGGACTTCTGAAGCTTTCTTT.

This clone has only a few counts. The chain couples TRBV5-1 to TRBJ1-2; tentative D call: TRBD1 (6 bases). CDR3 length: 15 residues. V was shortened by 6 bases and J by 0 bases, with 15 bases between the two germline ends. The germline V gene has CDR1 SGHRS and CDR2 YFSETQ. The CDR3 spells CASKPTGRANYGYTF. CDR3 DNA sequence: TGCGCCAGCAAACCAACAGGGCGGGCTAACTATGGCTACACCTTC. The entire variable domain, with the rest obtained from reference TRBV5-1 and TRBJ1-2, is as follows: KAGVTQTPRYLIKTRGQQVTLSCSPISGHRSVSWYQQTPGQGLQFLFEYFSETQRNKGNFPGRFSGRQFSNSRSEMNVSTLELGDSALYLCASKPTGRANYGYTFGSGTRLTVV.

This clone was detected only a few times. The chain has TRBV9 and TRBJ2-5, with 9 bases aligning to TRBD2. The V and J ends lost 4 bases and 5 bases, in that order; junction bases with no gene match: 9. Germline values: CDR1 SGDLS, CDR2 YYNGEE. The CDR3 totals 15 residues. The CDR3 coding sequence is TGTGCCAGCAGCCCCCGGGGACTAGCTGGTGAGACCCAGTACTTC. It is translated as CASSPRGLAGETQYF.

This sequence joins TRBV7-2 and TRBJ1-6; D remains unclear. The CDR3 loop spans 15 amino acids. V dropped 5 bases and J dropped 7 bases, with 15 bases sitting between them. CDR1 and CDR2 (germline): SGHTA, FQGNSA. The CDR3 coding sequence is TGTGCCAGCAGCCCAGGCGGTTTCGACAATTCACCCCTCCACTTT. This sequence encodes CASSPGGFDNSPLHF.

The chain is built from TRBV2 and TRBJ2-7; D unresolved. Germline lookup yields CDR1 SNHLY and CDR2 FYNNEI. The CDR3 totals 12 residues. V lost 6 bases, J lost 5 bases, and 11 bases lay in between. CDR3 protein: CASRGAGHEQYF. CDR3 coding DNA: TGTGCCAGCAGGGGCGCCGGACACGAGCAGTACTTC.